Shown below are 10 T cell receptor beta chains from a single sample sequenced in a study of CD8 T cells in Susac syndrome. Random hexamers primed reverse transcription of about 0.45 to 1 ug RNA. TCRdb fed the immunoSEQ multiplex PCR reads into MiXCR, producing one record per CDR3 protein. Altogether roughly 200,000 distinct CDR3 sequences are present, roughly 94% being singletons, with the ten largest covering 0.099%. Sequenced sample: CD4+ T cells from PBMCs. Receptors originate from a human donor with Susac syndrome.

V and J are TRBV15 and TRBJ2-3; D gene uncertain. Germline CDR1 is LNHNV and CDR2 is YYDKDF (reference sequence). V lost 5 bases to trimming and J lost 6 bases, with 15 bases between them. The CDR3 sequence is 14 residues long. This chain's CDR3 is CATSLTPSMDTQYF. The CDR3 nucleotides read TGTGCCACCAGCCTAACTCCTAGTATGGATACGCAGTATTTT.

V is TRBV6-5 and J is TRBJ2-1, with 7 bases identical to TRBD1. Germline CDR1 and CDR2: MNHEY and SVGAGI. J was trimmed by 5 bases and V by 4 bases; bases with no gene match: 5. CDR3 length: 14 residues. Written as DNA, the CDR3 is TGTGCCAGCAGTTTCCGGGACAGTCACAATGAGCAGTTCTTC. It codes for CASSFRDSHNEQFF.

This clonotype was seen only once. The chain uses TRBV30 and TRBJ1-2, with TRBD1 matching over 10 bases. Per germline, CDR1 GTSNPN and CDR2 SVGIG (reference sequence). This CDR3 is built from 13 residues. Germline trimming cut 2 bases from V and 11 bases from J; bases unmatched to any gene: 8. DNA of the CDR3: TGTGCCTGGAGTTCCGGGACAGGGGTCGCTTACACCTTC. This translates into CAWSSGTGVAYTF.

This clonotype showed up just once. A junction end diverges from the germline sequence, so it may reflect a read error. The gene calls are TRBV2 and TRBJ2-5; D gene unclear. Looked up from germline, CDR1 is SNHLY and CDR2 is FYNNEI. The CDR3 is made up of 12 amino acids. The CDR3 region has the DNA TGTGCCAGCAGTGGGCAGCCTCAGAGACTGAACTTC. Residues: CASSGQPQRLNF.

This clonotype was picked up a small number of times. The DNA of the CDR3 is TGTGCCAGCAGCCGCCAGACAGGGGCCTACGAGCAGTACTTC. Its translation: CASSRQTGAYEQYF. The chain is built from TRBV4-2 and TRBJ2-7; TRBD1 matches 8 bases. Germline lookup yields CDR1 LGHNA and CDR2 YNFKEQ. V lost 4 bases, J lost 2 bases, and 4 bases stayed unmatched. The CDR3 sequence is 14 residues long.

This chain links TRBV28 with TRBJ2-5; 7 bases align to TRBD1. The CDR3 is 12 residues long. Germline V gene sequence: CDR1 MDHEN, CDR2 SYDVKM. The junction had 6 bases not matched to a gene; V was cut back by 5 bases and J by 9 bases. The CDR3 region is CASSQTGSPQYF. In DNA, the CDR3 is TGTGCCAGCAGTCAGACAGGGTCACCCCAGTACTTC.

The chain employs TRBV7-9 and TRBJ2-1; D ambiguous. Trimming took off 5 bases at V and 4 bases at J, with 9 bases between the two ends. The CDR3 totals 13 residues. Germline-derived CDR1 and CDR2 are SEHNR and FQNEAQ (reference sequence). The CDR3 sequence is CASSLTMYNEQFF. The CDR3 nucleotides are TGTGCCAGCAGCCTAACAATGTACAATGAGCAGTTCTTC.

This clonotype was detected only once. The chain recombines TRBV19 with TRBJ2-5, with 10 bases fitting TRBD2. The V and J ends lost 6 bases and 4 bases, in that order; junction bases with no gene match: 11. The germline V gene encodes CDR1 LNHDA and CDR2 SQIVND (reference sequence). CDR3 length: 16 residues. This CDR3 reads CASRWRASGGLETQYF. As DNA, the CDR3 is TGTGCCAGTAGATGGAGGGCTAGCGGGGGTTTAGAGACCCAGTACTTC.

The chain is built from TRBV24-1 and TRBJ2-1, with D unresolved. The CDR3 has 12 residues. Germline V gives CDR1 KGHDR, CDR2 SFDVKD. V was shortened by 4 bases and J by 6 bases, with 6 bases between the two germline ends. The CDR3 loop reads CATSEGGNEQFF. DNA for the CDR3: TGTGCCACCAGTGAGGGCGGCAATGAGCAGTTCTTC.

The V and J genes are TRBV7-8 and TRBJ1-3; no clear D gene. The V gene lost 2 bases and the J gene lost 0 bases, with 5 bases spanning the gap. The germline V gene has CDR1 SGHVS and CDR2 FQNEAQ. CDR3 length: 14 amino acids. The CDR3 coding sequence is TGTGCCAGCAGCTTATCGTTCTCTGGAAACACCATATATTTT. Translated, it gives CASSLSFSGNTIYF. Complete variable domain (other parts from reference TRBV7-8 and TRBJ1-3): GAGVSQSPRYKVAKRGQDVALRCDPISGHVSLFWYQQALGQGPEFLTYFQNEAQLDKSGLPSDRFFAERPEGSVSTLKIQRTQQEDSAVYLCASSLSFSGNTIYFGEGSWLTVV.